These 3 T cell receptor beta chains were all obtained from the same sample, sequenced in a study of Ad26.COV2.S vaccination and SARS-CoV-2 variants. Here immunoSEQ multiplex PCR was the method, and the copy in TCRdb shows in-frame clones only, minus some. The sample holds about 180,000 clones, around 90% seen once. The sample in question was peripheral blood, obtained after recovery from COVID-19. Receptor source: a human donor who had recovered from COVID-19.

This sequence joins TRBV12-3 or TRBV12-4 and TRBJ1-2; D is unresolved. The germline V and J ends were trimmed by 2 bases and 7 bases, with 11 bases remaining between them. The CDR3 has 13 residues. CDR3 loop: CASSLLGTGGYTF. CDR3 sequence (DNA): TGTGCCAGCAGTTTATTGGGAACGGGTGGCTACACCTTC.

This clone was seen more than once but under ten times. The V call is TRBV30, the J call TRBJ1-5; D is uncertain. The CDR3 is 13 amino acids. Trimming stripped 1 base from V and 9 bases from J, with 13 bases between. Germline V gives CDR1 GTSNPN, CDR2 SVGIG (reference sequence). The CDR3 DNA reads TGTGCCTGGAGTGGTACAGAACGGGGGCCCCAGCATTTT. Its protein product is CAWSGTERGPQHF.

J is TRBJ2-7 and V is TRBV20-1; tentative D call: TRBD1 (5 bases). V was trimmed by 5 bases and J by 4 bases, leaving 9 bases between them. CDR3 length equals 11 residues. In germline, CDR1 is DFQATT, CDR2 SNEGSKA (reference sequence). CDR3 amino acids: CSASREYEQYF. The CDR3 coding sequence is TGCAGTGCTTCCAGGGAATACGAGCAGTACTTC.